The 10 T cell receptor beta chains given below trace back to one sample, sequenced in a study of shared clonotypes between healthy human individuals. CD45RO negativity and positive selection for CCR7 defined naive CD8 cells, a population that excluded terminally differentiated effector memory CD45RA+ cells. Clones were sequenced by immunoSEQ multiplex PCR, and TCRdb holds only the in-frame ones, with some missing. Here the sample spans millions of clones, 85% to 95% being singletons. Material: naive CD8+ T cells from PBMCs. These receptor sequences come from a man younger than 35 in good health. Some clones in this sample may be carry-over from other donors' samples.

This clone was detected only once. Other nucleotide sequences in the sample specify the same CDR3. The chain is built from TRBV20-1 and TRBJ1-2, with D perhaps TRBD1 (5 bases). The CDR3 runs to 11 residues. Trimming took 1 base from V and 8 from J, leaving 8 bases between them. Germline V gene data show CDR1 as DFQATT and CDR2 as SNEGSKA (reference sequence). CDR3 sequence: CSARAGYGYTF. CDR3 nucleotide sequence: TGCAGTGCTAGAGCAGGGTACGGCTACACCTTC.

This chain's CDR3 is CASSPNRGLQQPQHF. CDR3 DNA: TGTGCCAGCAGTCCGAACAGGGGATTGCAACAGCCCCAGCATTTT. The chain has TRBV27 and TRBJ1-5; 7 bases match TRBD1. V was clipped by 5 bases and J by 7 bases; unmatched bases: 11. Germline V CDR1 and CDR2: MNHEY, SMNVEV (reference sequence). The CDR3 covers 15 residues.

The gene calls are TRBV29-1 and TRBJ2-1; 9 bases are shared with TRBD2. This CDR3 has 15 residues. Germline CDR1 is SQVTM and CDR2 is ANQGSEA. The CDR3 here is CIGRGGPYSYNEQFF. In nucleotides, the CDR3 is TGCATCGGGCGGGGGGGGCCGTACTCCTACAATGAGCAGTTCTTC.

This chain connects TRBV7-2 to TRBJ2-2; 9 nucleotides match TRBD1. The CDR3 spans 17 residues. The germline V gene has CDR1 SGHTA and CDR2 FQGNSA. The V and J ends lost 3 bases and 7 bases, in that order; junction bases with no gene match: 12. For the CDR3, the DNA is TGTGCCAGCAGCTTTACCTACAGGGGGCAATATAGCGGGGAGCTGTTTTTT. It specifies CASSFTYRGQYSGELFF.

The V call is TRBV6-1, the J call TRBJ2-3; 7 bases match TRBD2. The CDR3 sequence is 18 residues long. The germline CDR1 and CDR2 sequences are MNHNS and SASEGT. V was clipped by 1 base and J by 2 bases; unmatched bases: 12. CDR3 bases: TGTGCCAGCAGTGAAGGGGATGTAATAGCGGGCCTCACAGATACGCAGTATTTT. Protein: CASSEGDVIAGLTDTQYF.

The rearrangement uses TRBV29-1 and TRBJ2-2, with D unresolved. CDR3 length equals 12 residues. V was clipped by 0 bases and J by 7 bases, with 6 bases between them. In germline, CDR1 is SQVTM, CDR2 ANQGSEA. The CDR3 nucleotides are TGCAGCGTTGAAGATACAGACGGGGAGCTGTTTTTT. Encoded protein: CSVEDTDGELFF.

The rearrangement links TRBV6-5 to TRBJ1-1; D perhaps matches TRBD1 (6 bases). V shed 7 bases and J shed 4 bases, with 19 bases lying between them. This CDR3 region has 15 residues. Germline CDR1 is MNHEY and CDR2 is SVGAGI. CDR3 loop: CASTNRGRGSTEAFF. The CDR3 region has the DNA TGTGCCAGCACTAATCGGGGCAGGGGTTCCACTGAAGCTTTCTTT.

This chain uses TRBV6-4 with TRBJ1-4; a possible D gene is TRBD1 (5 bases). This CDR3 is built from 16 residues. The germline V gene encodes CDR1 MRHNA and CDR2 SNTAGT. V lost 4 bases and J 5 bases, leaving 17 bases between the germline ends. The CDR3, as DNA: TGTGCCAGCAGTGTAGGGTTAGGGAGGGGAAATGAAAAACTGTTTTTT. Protein product: CASSVGLGRGNEKLFF.

V gene TRBV7-9 combines with J gene TRBJ2-3; D is possibly TRBD1 (5 bases). Trimming left V 5 bases short and J 4 bases short, with 7 bases between. The CDR3 consists of 12 residues. Germline values: CDR1 SEHNR, CDR2 FQNEAQ (reference sequence). CDR3 sequence: CASSAQADTQYF. In nucleotides, the CDR3 is TGTGCCAGCAGCGCACAGGCAGATACGCAGTATTTT.

The chain combines TRBV28 with TRBJ1-1; possibly TRBD1 for D (6 bases). The CDR3 covers 16 residues. Trimming left V 6 bases short and J 0 bases short, with 17 bases between. Germline-derived CDR1 and CDR2 are MDHEN and SYDVKM. CDR3 DNA sequence: TGTGCCAGCAGGATGGCACGGGGGCTTTTGAACACTGAAGCTTTCTTT. Translation: CASRMARGLLNTEAFF.